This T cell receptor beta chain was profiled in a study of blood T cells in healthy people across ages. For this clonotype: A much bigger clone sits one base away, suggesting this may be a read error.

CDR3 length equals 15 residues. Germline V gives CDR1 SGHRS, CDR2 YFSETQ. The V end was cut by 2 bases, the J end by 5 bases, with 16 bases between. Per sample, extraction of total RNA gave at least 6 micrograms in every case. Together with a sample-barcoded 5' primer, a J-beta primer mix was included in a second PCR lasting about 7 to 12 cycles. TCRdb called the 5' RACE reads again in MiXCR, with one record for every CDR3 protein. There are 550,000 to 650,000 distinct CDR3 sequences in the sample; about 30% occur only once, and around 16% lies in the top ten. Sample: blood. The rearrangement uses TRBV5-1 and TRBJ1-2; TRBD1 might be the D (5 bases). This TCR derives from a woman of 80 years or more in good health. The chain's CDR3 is CASSLEAGFGYGYTF. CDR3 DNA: TGCGCCAGCAGCTTAGAGGCAGGGTTCGGTTATGGCTACACCTTC.